The clone carrying this T cell receptor (beta chain) was seen many times. One entry per CDR3 protein, called by TCRdb with MiXCR from the 5' RACE reads. The sample contains 40,000 to 50,000 distinct CDR3 sequences, roughly a tenth of which appear only once. The sample originates from a study of spatial heterogeneity in lung cancer. At the level of the study: As counted in raw reads, each unique TCR and UMI combination appeared more than ten times on average.

Indicated time point: blood at routine non-recurrence follow-up after resection. Whole RNA, isolated from tumor, nontumor lung or frozen PBMC, was sequenced without prior sorting. The CDR3 contains 16 residues. Germline V CDR1 and CDR2: MDHEN, SYDVKM. V lost 4 bases to trimming and J lost 2 bases; unmatched junction nucleotides: 7. The source was PBMCs, collected at follow-up. The chain has TRBV28 and TRBJ2-3; 9 nucleotides agree with TRBD2. The TCR comes from a female donor with early-stage non-small cell lung cancer. Written as DNA, the CDR3 is TGTGCCAGCAGTTCTTATAGCGGGGGCTCCACAGATACGCAGTATTTT. Its protein is CASSSYSGGSTDTQYF.